These 10 T cell receptor beta chains originate from one sample sequenced in a study of blood T cell repertoires in COVID-19. Measured with immunoSEQ multiplex PCR; TCRdb has only the in-frame clones, and not every one. The table shows 80,000 or so clones, with 75% to 85% occurring only once. The sample was peripheral blood. These receptor sequences come from a woman aged 70 to 79 with acute or convalescent COVID-19.

The chain carries TRBV4-2 and TRBJ2-7, with 10 positions matching TRBD1. The germline gives CDR1 LGHNA, CDR2 YNFKEQ. CDR3 length: 16 residues. V was pared by 4 bases and J by 5 bases, with 11 bases of the junction left unmatched. The CDR3 loop is CASSLVLGDRGNEQYF. The CDR3 DNA sequence: TGTGCCAGCAGCCTCGTCCTTGGGGACAGGGGAAACGAGCAGTACTTC.

The gene calls are TRBV6-2 or TRBV6-3 and TRBJ1-5, with D tentatively TRBD1 (5 bases). Germline values: CDR1 MNHEY, CDR2 SVGEGT. CDR3 length: 16 residues. Between the trimmed V and J ends, which lost 2 bases and 2 bases, there was a span of 13 bases. CDR3 nucleotide sequence: TGTGCCAGCAGTTACCCCCGACCGGGGGGCAATCAGCCCCAGCATTTT. Amino acids: CASSYPRPGGNQPQHF.

The chain combines TRBV5-4 with TRBJ2-5, with 7 bases identical to TRBD1. V shed 0 bases and J 0 bases; nucleotides not matched to a gene: 8. This CDR3 is built from 17 residues. Per germline, CDR1 SGHNT and CDR2 YYREEE (reference sequence). This chain's CDR3 is CASSLAGQDTYQETQYF. The DNA of the CDR3 is TGTGCCAGCAGCTTGGCCGGACAGGACACCTACCAAGAGACCCAGTACTTC.

V and J are TRBV9 and TRBJ2-1, with 7 nucleotides matching TRBD1. The CDR3 covers 15 residues. The V gene end was trimmed by 4 bases and the J gene end by 7 bases; junction bases not matched to a gene: 11. Germline CDR1 SGDLS, CDR2 YYNGEE. The CDR3 here is CASSLETGFRNEQFF. CDR3 coding DNA: TGTGCCAGCAGCCTCGAGACAGGGTTTAGGAATGAGCAGTTCTTC.

The chain joins TRBV6-5 to TRBJ2-5, with a possible D match to TRBD2 (5 bases). The CDR3 has 15 amino acids. V lost 6 bases, J lost 3 bases, and 17 bases lay in between. Germline V gives CDR1 MNHEY, CDR2 SVGAGI. The CDR3 DNA reads TGTGCCAGCAGCGCCGGGATGGCAGTAAAAGAGACCCAGTACTTC. Protein product: CASSAGMAVKETQYF.

The chain uses TRBV19 and TRBJ1-2; TRBD1 matches at 12 bases. Unmatched junction bases numbered 5, after V lost 5 bases and J lost 4 bases. The CDR3 consists of 15 residues. Germline CDR1 and CDR2: LNHDA and SQIVND (reference sequence). CDR3: CASSAGTGGFYGYTF. The DNA of the CDR3 is TGTGCCAGTAGTGCAGGGACAGGGGGCTTCTATGGCTACACCTTC.

The gene calls are TRBV4-3 and TRBJ1-3; D is ambiguous. Per the germline V gene, CDR1 is LGHNA and CDR2 is YSLEER. Trimming left V 0 bases short and J 1 base short, with 13 bases between. CDR3 size: 17 residues. The CDR3 DNA follows: TGCGCCAGCAGCCAAGATTTTTCGGGAGGGTCTGGAAACACCATATATTTT. Translating it yields CASSQDFSGGSGNTIYF.

The rearrangement links TRBV4-3 to TRBJ1-2, with unresolved D. This CDR3 comprises 14 residues. Germline lookup yields CDR1 LGHNA and CDR2 YSLEER. The V end was cut by 1 base, the J end by 2 bases, with 8 bases between. In DNA, the CDR3 is TGCGCCAGCAGCCAAGGTACACAAAACTATGGCTACACCTTC. Its protein is CASSQGTQNYGYTF.

There are a few counts of this clone. The chain combines TRBV21-1 with TRBJ2-7; no DNA check was done on the table's D call, TRBD2. TRBV21-1 is recorded as a pseudogene. The CDR3 spans 16 residues. The CDR3 DNA reads as TGTGCCAGCAGGGAACCGGGACTAGCGGGGTCCTACGAGCAGTACTTC. Amino acids: CASREPGLAGSYEQYF.

As concerns this clone: Different DNA sequences within this sample yield the same CDR3. The chain joins TRBV29-1 to TRBJ2-7; perhaps TRBD1 as D (6 bases). The CDR3 contains 12 residues. V lost 1 base to trimming and J lost 4 bases, with 8 bases between them. Germline values: CDR1 SQVTM, CDR2 ANQGSEA. This CDR3 reads CSVEGTAYEQYF. The CDR3 DNA sequence: TGCAGCGTTGAAGGGACAGCTTACGAGCAGTACTTC.